Following are 13 T cell receptor beta chains from one sample sequenced in a study of cytomegalovirus exposure and HLA in healthy donors. The PCR employed 60 Vbeta primers together with 13 Jbeta primers. The repertoire was sequenced with immunoSEQ multiplex PCR; TCRdb's copy has only in-frame clones and lacks some. The data contain tens of thousands of clones, about 84% of them seen just once; the ten biggest clones take up around 1.5%. The sample was PBMCs. The origin of the receptors is a female donor in good health and CMV-seronegative.

J is TRBJ2-3 and V is TRBV9; 7 nucleotides agree with TRBD1. The CDR3 sequence is 16 residues long. CDR1 and CDR2 from the germline V gene are SGDLS and YYNGEE. The trim removed 2 bases at V and 0 bases at J, leaving 6 bases unmatched. CDR3 amino acids: CASSVTGTVSTDTQYF. The CDR3 nucleotides read TGTGCCAGCAGCGTGACCGGGACAGTAAGCACAGATACGCAGTATTTT.

The rearrangement links TRBV4-1 to TRBJ2-3; TRBD1 agrees at 7 bases. This CDR3 is built from 16 residues. Germline loops: CDR1 MGHRA, CDR2 YSYEKL. Trimming took 3 bases from V and 5 from J; bases not matched to a gene: 11. The CDR3 nucleotides are TGCGCCAGCAGCCACGAGATAGGGGGCCTGAAAGATACGCAGTATTTT. Encoded protein: CASSHEIGGLKDTQYF.

In DNA, the CDR3 is TGTGCTAGTGGTTTGCAGCAGGGGGCGTATAGCAATCAGCCCCAGCATTTT. Amino acids: CASGLQQGAYSNQPQHF. V is TRBV12-5 and J is TRBJ1-5; the match to TRBD1 covers 8 bases. The V and J ends lost 2 bases and 0 bases, in that order; junction bases with no gene match: 6. Germline loops: CDR1 LGHNT, CDR2 FRNRAP. The CDR3 loop spans 17 amino acids. Full variable domain (rest looked up from reference TRBV12-5 and TRBJ1-5): DARVTQTPRHKVTEMGQEVTMRCQPILGHNTVFWYRQTMMQGLELLAYFRNRAPLDDSGMPKDRFSAEMPDATLATLKIQPSEPRDSAVYFCASGLQQGAYSNQPQHFGDGTRLSIL.

This clone appeared a single time. The V call is TRBV6-5, the J call TRBJ1-5, with D perhaps TRBD1 (5 bases). Between the trimmed V and J ends, which lost 9 bases and 2 bases, there was a span of 14 bases. This CDR3 is built from 14 residues. Germline CDR1 reads MNHEY; CDR2 reads SVGAGI. DNA of the CDR3: TGTGCCAGTAAGACAGCCTCGGGCAATCAGCCCCAGCATTTT. Amino acids: CASKTASGNQPQHF.

This clone was found a few times. This rearrangement joins TRBV2 to TRBJ2-7, with 7 bases identical to TRBD1. V dropped 0 bases and J dropped 0; count of bases not matched to a gene: 5. Germline V CDR1 and CDR2: SNHLY, FYNNEI. The CDR3 consists of 16 residues. The CDR3 DNA sequence: TGTGCCAGCAGTGAAGCTGGCAGGGGGTCCTCCTACGAGCAGTACTTC. As protein: CASSEAGRGSSYEQYF.

The rearrangement links TRBV4-2 to TRBJ1-2; perhaps TRBD1 as D (5 bases). Looked up from germline, CDR1 is LGHNA and CDR2 is YNFKEQ. This CDR3 has 16 amino acids. With 2 bases removed from V and 0 bases from J, the gap between germline ends came to 13 bases. CDR3 nucleotide sequence: TGTGCCAGCAGCCAATCGCTGACAGACCCTAACTATGGCTACACCTTC. Protein product: CASSQSLTDPNYGYTF.

This clone has only a few counts. The chain combines TRBV2 with TRBJ1-5; D is uncertain. Trimming stripped 9 bases from V and 6 bases from J, with 15 bases between. The CDR3 extends over 13 amino acids. From germline, CDR1 is SNHLY and CDR2 FYNNEI. The CDR3 bases are TGTGCCAGTCTAGCATTTATCGGTCAGCCCCAGCATTTT. Its translation is CASLAFIGQPQHF.

This clone was seen once. The chain joins TRBV6-1 to TRBJ1-2; 8 nucleotides match TRBD1. CDR1 MNHNS and CDR2 SASEGT come from the germline V gene. Trimming cost V 5 bases and J 1 base; bases outside gene matches: 3. CDR3 length equals 14 residues. CDR3 sequence: CASSSGGHNYGYTF. The CDR3 region has the DNA TGTGCCAGCAGTTCAGGGGGCCATAACTATGGCTACACCTTC.

The rearrangement joins TRBV5-4 to TRBJ1-1, with 12 nucleotides matching TRBD1. The CDR3 is 14 residues long. The germline CDR1 and CDR2 sequences are SGHNT and YYREEE (reference sequence). The trim removed 4 bases at V and 10 bases at J, leaving 8 bases unmatched. The CDR3 DNA follows: TGTGCCAGCAGCCCGGGACAGGGGGCGAACGTAGCTTTCTTT. Residues: CASSPGQGANVAFF.

The DNA of the CDR3 is TGTGCCAGCAGCTCCAGGGAAGGGGGGACCCAGTACTTC. Protein: CASSSREGGTQYF. The V gene is TRBV7-8, the J gene TRBJ2-5, with D tentatively TRBD1 (6 bases). The CDR3 length is 13 residues. CDR1 and CDR2 from the germline V gene are SGHVS and FQNEAQ. The germline V and J ends were trimmed by 4 bases and 7 bases, with 13 bases remaining between them.

The chain recombines TRBV27 with TRBJ2-7, with D tentatively TRBD1 (6 bases). This CDR3 spans 13 amino acids. Trimming removed 5 bases at V and 6 bases at J, with 14 bases between. Germline CDR1 reads MNHEY; CDR2 reads SMNVEV (reference sequence). In DNA form, the CDR3 reads TGTGCCAGCAGTCCAGCGGACAGAATCGAGCAGTACTTC. Protein: CASSPADRIEQYF.

The chain carries TRBV5-4 and TRBJ2-2; D may be TRBD2 (7 bases). V was trimmed by 4 bases and J by 4 bases, leaving 23 bases between them. The CDR3 length is 18 residues. Germline CDR1 is SGHNT and CDR2 is YYREEE (reference sequence). The CDR3 spells CASSTPGGGRGSTGELFF. CDR3 nucleotides: TGTGCCAGCAGCACCCCTGGCGGGGGCCGAGGGTCCACCGGGGAGCTGTTTTTT.

The chain joins TRBV27 to TRBJ1-6; 8 nucleotides align to TRBD1. V lost 5 bases, J lost 7 bases, and 4 bases stayed unmatched. The CDR3 runs to 14 residues. Germline V gene sequence: CDR1 MNHEY, CDR2 SMNVEV (reference sequence). The CDR3 bases are TGTGCCAGCAGTCCCAGGACAGGGAATTCACCCCTCCACTTT. Encoded protein: CASSPRTGNSPLHF.